This T cell receptor (beta chain) was captured in a study of shared clonotypes between healthy human individuals. General study points: The diversity represented, both genetic and in exposure history, was limited by few donors.

V lost 2 bases and J lost 0, with 5 bases in between. This CDR3 contains 13 residues. Germline V gene lookup returns CDR1 KGHSH and CDR2 LQKENI. For each subset, genomic DNA was distributed in equal portions over several immunoSEQ plates. Each PCR replicate run on unsorted PBMC took in roughly 0.3 ug DNA, roughly 29,000 T cell genomes. Libraries were prepared by immunoSEQ multiplex PCR; TCRdb keeps only in-frame clonotypes and omits some of them. The sample records 450,000 to 650,000 clones, just over 75% being singletons. For this clone: The target antigen is unknown.

The material sequenced was PBMCs. This sequence was found in a middle-aged woman in good health. Some clones in this sample may be carry-over from other donors' samples. The chain carries TRBV18 and TRBJ2-7; TRBD1 might be the D (5 bases). The chain's CDR3 is CASSPDSSYEQYF. The DNA of the CDR3 is TGTGCCAGCTCACCAGACAGCTCCTACGAGCAGTACTTC.